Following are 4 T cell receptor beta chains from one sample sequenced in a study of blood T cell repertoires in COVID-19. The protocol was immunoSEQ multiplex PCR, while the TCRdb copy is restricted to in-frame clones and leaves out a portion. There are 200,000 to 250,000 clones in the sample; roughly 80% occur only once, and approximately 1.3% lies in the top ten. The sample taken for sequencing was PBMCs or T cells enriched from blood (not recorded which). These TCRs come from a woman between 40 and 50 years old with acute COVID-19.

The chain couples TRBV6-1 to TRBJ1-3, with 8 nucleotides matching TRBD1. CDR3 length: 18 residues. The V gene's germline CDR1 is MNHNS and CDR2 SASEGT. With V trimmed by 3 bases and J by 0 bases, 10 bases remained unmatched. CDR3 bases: TGTGCCAGCAGTGACCTAAGGACAGGGAGGCCCTCTGGAAACACCATATATTTT. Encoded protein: CASSDLRTGRPSGNTIYF.

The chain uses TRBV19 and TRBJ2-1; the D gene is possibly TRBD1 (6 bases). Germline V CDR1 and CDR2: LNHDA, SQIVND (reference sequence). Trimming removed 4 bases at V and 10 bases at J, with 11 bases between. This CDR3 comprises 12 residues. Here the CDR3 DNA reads TGTGCCAGTAGTACTATTGACAGGGAGCAGTTCTTC. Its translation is CASSTIDREQFF.

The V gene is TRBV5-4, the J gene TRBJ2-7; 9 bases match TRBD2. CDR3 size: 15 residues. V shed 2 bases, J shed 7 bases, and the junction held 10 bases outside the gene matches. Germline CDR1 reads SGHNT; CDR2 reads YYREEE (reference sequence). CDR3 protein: CASSLAGGALGEQYF. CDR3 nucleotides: TGTGCCAGCAGCTTAGCGGGGGGTGCCCTGGGGGAGCAGTACTTC.

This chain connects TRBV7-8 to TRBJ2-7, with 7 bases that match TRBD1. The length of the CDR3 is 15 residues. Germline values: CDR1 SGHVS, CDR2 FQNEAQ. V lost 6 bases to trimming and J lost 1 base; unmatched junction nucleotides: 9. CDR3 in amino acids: CASRRDRARSYEQYF. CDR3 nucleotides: TGTGCCAGCAGACGCGACAGGGCGAGGTCCTACGAGCAGTACTTC.